This T cell receptor beta chain was identified in a study of T cell repertoires in cytomegalovirus infection. Whole-study context: Public TCR beta signatures were indicative of both CMV infection and a matching HLA type. General study points: CMV-specific TCR beta clonotypes restricted by HLA-C dominated the ex vivo response. Summed frequency of shared TCR beta families picked out CMV carriers who also had the relevant HLA.

This clonotype was observed once. The antigen remains undetermined. The ends were cut back, 5 bases at V and 0 bases at J, with 10 bases in the middle. Germline V lookup: CDR1 SQVTM, CDR2 ANQGSEA. The CDR3 sequence is 13 residues long. TCRdb re-analysed the reads in MiXCR, keeping a single row per CDR3 protein. This sample has 350,000 to 550,000 distinct CDR3 sequences, with approximately 31% found just once. The sample consisted of PBMCs. The chain couples TRBV29-1 to TRBJ1-1, with D uncertain. The source is a human donor in good health (CMV status not recorded). Some clones in this sample may be carry-over from other donors' samples. CDR3 DNA: TGCAGCGTTATTCTGGAGATGAACACTGAAGCTTTCTTT. This sequence encodes CSVILEMNTEAFF.